Sequencing of this T cell receptor (beta chain) was carried out in a study of response to subunit inactivated influenza vaccine. Study findings and constraints: Authors suggested each seasonal influenza vaccination recruits few new T cells.

There are 14 residues in the CDR3. Trimming removed 1 base at V and 3 bases at J, with 6 bases between. Looked up from germline, CDR1 is SGHDN and CDR2 is FVKESK. MiXCR, applied by TCRdb to the RT-PCR reads, yields one record per CDR3 protein. The sample has hundreds of thousands of distinct CDR3 sequences, 12% to 15% seen once. About this clonotype: Its antigen is still unknown.

The source of this sequence is a man aged 50-60 years who received an inactivated influenza vaccine. The chain carries TRBV14 and TRBJ2-2; D uncertain. The input for sequencing was PBMCs from blood, taken 14 to 15 days before vaccination. CDR3: CASSQVWDTGELFF. CDR3 DNA: TGTGCCAGCAGCCAAGTCTGGGACACCGGGGAGCTGTTTTTT. The complete variable domain, with remaining parts taken from reference TRBV14 and TRBJ2-2, reads EAGVTQFPSHSVIEKGQTVTLRCDPISGHDNLYWYRRVMGKEIKFLLHFVKESKQDESGMPNNRFLAERTGGTYSTLKVQPAELEDSGVYFCASSQVWDTGELFFGEGSRLTVL.